The 2 T cell receptor beta chains listed next were all sequenced from one sample in a study of shared clonotypes between healthy human individuals. Sequencing was performed with immunoSEQ multiplex PCR; in TCRdb, only in-frame clones are kept and a portion is missing. The sample contains roughly 1,500,000 clones, approximately 98% of which appear only once. The sequencing sample was made of naive CD4+ T cells sorted from blood. Indicated subset: CD45RA+ positively selected. The receptors originated from a man aged 30-40 years in good health.

The rearrangement joins TRBV7-6 to TRBJ2-5; D not resolved. This CDR3 region has 14 residues. CDR1 is SGHVS, CDR2 FNYEAQ, per germline. Trimming left V 1 base short and J 5 bases short, with 11 bases between. The CDR3 is CASSLGVRSETQYF. The CDR3 DNA sequence: TGTGCCAGCAGCTTAGGGGTCAGATCCGAGACCCAGTACTTC. The whole variable domain, filled in from reference TRBV7-6 and TRBJ2-5, reads GAGVSQSPRYKVTKRGQDVALRCDPISGHVSLYWYRQALGQGPEFLTYFNYEAQQDKSGLPNDRFSAERPEGSISTLTIQRTEQRDSAMYRCASSLGVRSETQYFGPGTRLLVL.

The chain couples TRBV27 to TRBJ2-6; the D is unclear. The CDR3 sequence is 15 residues long. Germline lookup yields CDR1 MNHEY and CDR2 SMNVEV (reference sequence). Trimming took 3 bases from V and 1 from J, leaving 7 bases between them. CDR3 protein: CASSFWQSGANVLTF. As DNA, the CDR3 is TGTGCCAGCAGTTTCTGGCAGTCTGGGGCCAACGTCCTGACTTTC.